The clone carrying this T cell receptor beta chain was detected only a few times. The data were obtained in a study of blood T cell repertoires in COVID-19. Study summary: From the United States, Italy and Spain came samples of acute and convalescent COVID-19. T cells, B-cell-depleted T cells, or PBMCs provided the cDNA or gDNA that served as material.

In the original workflow: Quantification of nucleated cells was approximated via reference gene primer amplification. Produced via immunoSEQ multiplex PCR; TCRdb's table is partial and in-frame only. Clonal size and the V and J genes are those of that table, whereas D and trimming came from the DNA. The sample records a few hundred thousand clones, 60% to 85% being singletons. The specimen sequenced was peripheral blood. This receptor was identified in a woman aged 70-85 years with acute or convalescent COVID-19.

CDR3 in amino acids: CASSQDTTEADTQYF. CDR3 DNA sequence: TGCGCCAGCAGCCAAGATACTACCGAGGCTGATACGCAGTATTTT. The chain links TRBV4-1 to TRBJ2-3, with D unresolved. Per germline, CDR1 MGHRA and CDR2 YSYEKL. V dropped 0 bases and J dropped 6 bases, with 13 bases sitting between them. This CDR3 region has 15 residues.